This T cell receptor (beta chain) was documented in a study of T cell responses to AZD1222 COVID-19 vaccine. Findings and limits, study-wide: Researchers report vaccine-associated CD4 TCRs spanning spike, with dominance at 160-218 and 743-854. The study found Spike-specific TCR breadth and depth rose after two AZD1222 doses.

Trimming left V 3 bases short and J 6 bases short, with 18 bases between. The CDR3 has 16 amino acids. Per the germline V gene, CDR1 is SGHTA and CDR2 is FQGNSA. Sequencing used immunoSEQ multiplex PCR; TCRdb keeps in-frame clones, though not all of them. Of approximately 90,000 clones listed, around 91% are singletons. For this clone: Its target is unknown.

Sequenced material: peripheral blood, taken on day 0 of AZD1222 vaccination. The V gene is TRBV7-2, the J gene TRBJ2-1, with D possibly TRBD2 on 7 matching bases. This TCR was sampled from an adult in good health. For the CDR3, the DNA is TGTGCCAGCAGCTTTAGTCGGGGGGCGAAGGGCAATGAGCAGTTCTTC. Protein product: CASSFSRGAKGNEQFF.